This TCR beta chain was recovered during a study of blood T cell repertoires in COVID-19. For the study at large: The study drew acute and convalescent COVID-19 samples from the United States, Italy and Spain. In each case, the material was cDNA or gDNA derived from T cells, B-cell-depleted T cells, or PBMCs.

As handled by the study authors: Nucleated cell number was recorded as an estimate derived from reference gene primer amplification. The data were produced by immunoSEQ multiplex PCR, yet TCRdb's version contains in-frame clones alone and is incomplete. D and trimming were read from the DNA, whereas the V and J calls and clone size are those reported in that table. The table includes about 260,000 clones, more than 80% detected once. Ages ranged from about 18 to 89 years, with residence in approximately 23 US areas. V gave up 0 bases and J gave up 1 base, with 7 bases separating them. CDR3 length: 14 residues. CDR1 is SGHRS, CDR2 YFSETQ, per germline.

This TCR derives from a man between 45 and 60 years old who had been exposed to COVID-19. The chain couples TRBV5-1 to TRBJ1-1; D gene ambiguous. The specimen sequenced was PBMCs or T cells enriched from blood (not recorded which). CDR3 coding DNA: TGCGCCAGCAGCTTGGGACATACGAACACTGAAGCTTTCTTT. This codes for CASSLGHTNTEAFF.